A selection of T cell receptor beta chains follows, all from one sample in a study of blood T cell repertoires in COVID-19. Libraries were prepared by immunoSEQ multiplex PCR; TCRdb keeps only in-frame clonotypes and omits some of them. The table shows hundreds of thousands of clones, with about nine tenths occurring only once. The sequencing input was peripheral blood. The origin of the receptors is a woman in her 30s with active or convalescent COVID-19. CDR3s leave out the opening cysteine and the closing phenylalanine or tryptophan. Each record gives: V gene, J gene, CDR3 protein.

v_gene: TRBV11-2
j_gene: TRBJ1-5
CDR3aa: ASSTQGNQPQH

v_gene: TRBV19
j_gene: TRBJ2-2
CDR3aa: ASSQLETGELF

v_gene: TRBV19
j_gene: TRBJ2-1
CDR3aa: ASSIYRPDLYNEQF

v_gene: TRBV14
j_gene: TRBJ2-2
CDR3aa: ASSRGVQGARTGELF

v_gene: TRBV19
j_gene: TRBJ1-2
CDR3aa: ATKQSEGFNYGYT

v_gene: TRBV5-4
j_gene: TRBJ1-1
CDR3aa: ASSWDRDLYTEAF

v_gene: TRBV5-1
j_gene: TRBJ2-7
CDR3aa: ASYPGTGYNLLYEQY

v_gene: TRBV9
j_gene: TRBJ1-2
CDR3aa: ASSPRDIYGYT

v_gene: TRBV3-1/TRBV3-2
j_gene: TRBJ2-2
CDR3aa: ASSQPRLAGYTGELF

v_gene: TRBV6-5
j_gene: TRBJ1-1
CDR3aa: ASSPTGILNTEAF

v_gene: TRBV2
j_gene: TRBJ1-2
CDR3aa: ASSEIGARGYT

v_gene: TRBV27
j_gene: TRBJ2-7
CDR3aa: ASSLAYGYEQY

v_gene: TRBV30
j_gene: TRBJ2-7
CDR3aa: AWIFQGISYEQY